A single T cell receptor beta chain is shown here with its context. This sample is part of a study of identical twins. MiXCR, applied by TCRdb to the 5' RACE reads, yields one record per CDR3 protein. This table has 500,000 or so distinct CDR3 sequences, less than 25% appearing once. V lost 4 bases and J 2 bases, leaving 12 bases between the germline ends. This CDR3 contains 14 residues. This sample also belongs to another study, concerning T cells expressing NK-cell markers. This second study notes: Each of about 6 donors carried dominant NKG2C+ clonotypes accounting for roughly 1.0-7.5% of CD8+ T cells.

V usage is TRBV12-3 or TRBV12-4 and J usage is TRBJ2-7, with a possible D match to TRBD1 (5 bases). This clonotype was obtained from a young woman in good health. The specimen sequenced was CD4+ T cells sorted from blood. The CDR3 bases are TGTGCCAGCAGTTCACCAAGGGGCCCCTACGAGCAGTACTTC. Its translation: CASSSPRGPYEQYF.